One and the same sample provided the 23 T cell receptor beta chains below, sequenced in a study of draining lymph node invasion in breast cancer. TCRdb reprocessed the bulk RNA-seq reads via MiXCR and lists one record per CDR3 protein. Here the sample spans about 2,900 distinct CDR3 sequences, over 60% being singletons. Sorting for CD4+ CD45RA- CD25- cells yielded memory conventional CD4 T cells. The material sequenced was sorted memory CD4+ effector T cells from a lymph node. The source is a female donor with luminal breast cancer.

J is TRBJ1-1 and V is TRBV5-1; perhaps TRBD1 as D (6 bases). The V and J ends lost 0 bases and 4 bases respectively, with 16 bases between them. This CDR3 has 16 residues. The germline gives CDR1 SGHRS, CDR2 YFSETQ. CDR3 in amino acids: CASSLDAQGPGTEAFF. In DNA, the CDR3 is TGCGCCAGCAGCTTGGATGCGCAGGGGCCGGGCACTGAAGCTTTCTTT.

The chain employs TRBV6-5 and TRBJ2-3; the D is unclear. Trimming shortened V by 5 bases and J by 5 bases, and 14 bases separated the two germline ends. The germline gives CDR1 MNHEY, CDR2 SVGAGI. CDR3 length equals 14 residues. CDR3 DNA: TGTGCCAGCAGTACCGCTCCTCCGGGAGATACGCAGTATTTT. Its translation: CASSTAPPGDTQYF.

The chain recombines TRBV23-1 with TRBJ2-1; 7 bases are a match to TRBD2. TRBV23-1 is an ORF for which the function is uncertain. The CDR3 has 15 residues. Trimming took 6 bases from V and 4 from J; bases not matched to a gene: 9. CDR3 sequence: CASRYTSDSYNEQFF. CDR3 DNA sequence: TGCGCCAGCAGATACACTAGCGATTCTTACAATGAGCAGTTCTTC.

This chain connects TRBV19 to TRBJ2-3; possibly TRBD2 for D (6 bases). Germline CDR1 LNHDA, CDR2 SQIVND (reference sequence). There are 16 residues in the CDR3. V lost 1 base, J lost 2 bases, and 13 bases lay in between. CDR3 sequence (DNA): TGTGCCAGTAGTATAGTCGGGGGTGATCTCACAGATACGCAGTATTTT. It encodes CASSIVGGDLTDTQYF.

V is TRBV7-2 and J is TRBJ2-2; D ambiguous. V gave up 1 base and J gave up 1 base, with 1 base separating them. The CDR3 length is 13 residues. CDR1 is SGHTA and CDR2 is FQGNSA in the germline V gene. The CDR3, as DNA: TGTGCCAGCAGCTTAGGGAACACCGGGGAGCTGTTTTTT. Its translation: CASSLGNTGELFF. The entire variable domain, with the rest obtained from reference TRBV7-2 and TRBJ2-2, is as follows: GAGVSQSPSNKVTEKGKDVELRCDPISGHTALYWYRQSLGQGLEFLIYFQGNSAPDKSGLPSDRFSAERTGGSVSTLTIQRTQQEDSAVYLCASSLGNTGELFFGEGSRLTVL.

The chain uses TRBV27 and TRBJ2-1; D not certain. The CDR3 runs to 13 residues. V was clipped by 2 bases and J by 4 bases, with 6 bases between them. Looked up from germline, CDR1 is MNHEY and CDR2 is SMNVEV (reference sequence). The CDR3 protein is CASSLRLYNEQFF. In nucleotides, the CDR3 is TGTGCCAGCAGTTTAAGGCTTTACAATGAGCAGTTCTTC.

V and J are TRBV5-1 and TRBJ1-4; the match to TRBD1 covers 7 bases. Germline V lookup: CDR1 SGHRS, CDR2 YFSETQ. This CDR3 has 17 residues. V was pared by 7 bases and J by 5 bases, with 17 bases of the junction left unmatched. The CDR3 sequence is CASGPGTDPHLNEKLFF. Written as DNA, the CDR3 is TGCGCCAGCGGTCCCGGGACAGACCCTCACTTGAATGAAAAACTGTTTTTT.

The chain links TRBV7-2 to TRBJ2-1; D not certain. Germline CDR1 SGHTA, CDR2 FQGNSA. Trimming removed 5 bases from V and 7 bases from J, with 18 bases in between. There are 15 residues in the CDR3. CDR3 loop: CASSLTPLRANEQFF. The CDR3 bases are TGTGCCAGCAGCCTCACACCTCTAAGGGCAAATGAGCAGTTCTTC.

V and J are TRBV7-9 and TRBJ2-7; D is possibly TRBD2 (6 bases). Deletions cut 5 bases from V and 7 bases from J, with 18 bases between. This CDR3 has 14 amino acids. CDR1 and CDR2 from the germline V gene are SEHNR and FQNEAQ (reference sequence). In DNA, the CDR3 is TGTGCCAGCAGCCCGCAATCTACAGGAGGGGAGCAGTACTTC. Its protein product is CASSPQSTGGEQYF. Looking up the rest from reference TRBV7-9 and TRBJ2-7 gives the full variable domain: DTGVSQNPRHKITKRGQNVTFRCDPISEHNRLYWYRQTLGQGPEFLTYFQNEAQLEKSRLLSDRFSAERPKGSFSTLEIQRTEQGDSAMYLCASSPQSTGGEQYFGPGTRLTVT.

This chain connects TRBV6-2 or TRBV6-3 to TRBJ2-2; TRBD2 aligns across 9 bases. Per germline, CDR1 MNHEY and CDR2 SVGEGT. This CDR3 spans 20 amino acids. V dropped 8 bases and J dropped 4; count of bases not matched to a gene: 23. DNA for the CDR3: TGTGCCAGCCGACCTGGCGGGAGGGCTAGCTTTTTCTTGGGCACCGGGGAGCTGTTTTTT. It translates to CASRPGGRASFFLGTGELFF.

This chain connects TRBV7-9 to TRBJ1-2; weak D call: TRBD1 (6 bases). The CDR3 loop spans 15 amino acids. CDR1 is SEHNR and CDR2 is FQNEAQ in the germline V gene (reference sequence). The ends were cut back, 5 bases at V and 0 bases at J, with 13 bases in the middle. CDR3 residues: CASSQGSPTNYGYTF. The CDR3 DNA reads as TGTGCCAGCAGCCAGGGGTCCCCTACTAACTATGGCTACACCTTC. Based on the CDR3 plus reference TRBV7-9 and TRBJ1-2, the full variable domain is DTGVSQNPRHKITKRGQNVTFRCDPISEHNRLYWYRQTLGQGPEFLTYFQNEAQLEKSRLLSDRFSAERPKGSFSTLEIQRTEQGDSAMYLCASSQGSPTNYGYTFGSGTRLTVV.

CDR3 in DNA: TGCGCCAGCAGCTTGGCTCGGACTAGCGGGAACGAGCAGTACTTC. This sequence encodes CASSLARTSGNEQYF. This chain connects TRBV5-1 to TRBJ2-7, with TRBD2 matching 12 bases. CDR1 is SGHRS and CDR2 is YFSETQ in the germline V gene. The trim removed 0 bases at V and 5 bases at J, leaving 3 bases unmatched. This CDR3 has 15 amino acids.

The chain employs TRBV2 and TRBJ1-3; D not resolved. Germline values: CDR1 SNHLY, CDR2 FYNNEI. The CDR3 length is 13 residues. Trimming left V 3 bases short and J 3 bases short, with 6 bases between. CDR3 protein: CASSERVGNTIYF. DNA for the CDR3: TGTGCCAGCAGTGAGAGGGTTGGAAACACCATATATTTT.

The chain recombines TRBV27 with TRBJ2-7; the D gene is possibly TRBD2 (5 bases). Germline lookup yields CDR1 MNHEY and CDR2 SMNVEV (reference sequence). The CDR3 sequence is 13 residues long. Trimming shortened V by 5 bases and J by 2 bases, and 10 bases separated the two germline ends. The CDR3 DNA follows: TGTGCCAGCAGTCCCTCCGGGGCCTACGAGCAGTACTTC. It yields the protein CASSPSGAYEQYF.

This rearrangement joins TRBV7-2 to TRBJ2-1, with D possibly being TRBD1 (6 bases). The CDR3 extends over 14 amino acids. V lost 7 bases, J lost 7 bases, and 17 bases lay in between. Per germline, CDR1 SGHTA and CDR2 FQGNSA. The CDR3 sequence: CASTTGSRRNEQFF. As DNA, the CDR3 is TGTGCCAGCACCACAGGGTCCCGCAGGAATGAGCAGTTCTTC.

The V call is TRBV20-1, the J call TRBJ1-2; D is ambiguous. V dropped 5 bases and J dropped 6 bases, with 19 bases sitting between them. This CDR3 has 14 residues. The V gene's germline CDR1 is DFQATT and CDR2 SNEGSKA (reference sequence). The CDR3 DNA reads TGCAGTGCTTTTTTATCAACGAAAACCCATGGCTACACCTTC. Translated, it gives CSAFLSTKTHGYTF.

V is TRBV6-6 and J is TRBJ1-1; 7 bases agree with TRBD1. Germline CDR1 reads MNHNY; CDR2 reads SVGAGI (reference sequence). Trimming cost V 6 bases and J 6 bases; bases outside gene matches: 7. CDR3 length equals 13 residues. In nucleotides, the CDR3 is TGTGCCAGCAGCCCGACAGGGTTGCCTGAAGCTTTCTTT. Translating gives CASSPTGLPEAFF.

The chain uses TRBV7-2 and TRBJ1-2; D might be TRBD1 (5 bases). V was pared by 6 bases and J by 4 bases, with 12 bases between. The length of the CDR3 is 13 residues. CDR1 is SGHTA and CDR2 is FQGNSA in the germline V gene. CDR3: CASSSGHLYGYTF. In DNA, the CDR3 is TGTGCCAGCAGTTCCGGACACCTCTATGGCTACACCTTC.

There are a few counts of this clonotype. V usage is TRBV4-2 and J usage is TRBJ1-4; TRBD1 matches 7 bases. The CDR3 contains 15 residues. Germline CDR1 LGHNA, CDR2 YNFKEQ. The V gene end was trimmed by 1 base and the J gene end by 4 bases; junction bases not matched to a gene: 3. DNA for the CDR3: TGTGCCAGCAGCCAAGGGGACAGTCTTAATGAAAAACTGTTTTTT. It translates to CASSQGDSLNEKLFF.

CDR3 coding DNA: TGTGCCAGCAGCTGGAAGGGAAGGGTGTTTTTT. As protein: CASSWKGRVFF. The V and J genes are TRBV5-6 and TRBJ2-2; D not resolved. Looked up from germline, CDR1 is SGHDT and CDR2 is YYEEEE. Trimming left V 3 bases short and J 15 bases short, with 12 bases between. The CDR3 contains 11 residues.

The V call is TRBV19, the J call TRBJ2-3, with D perhaps matching TRBD2 (5 bases). Trimming left V 5 bases short and J 2 bases short, with 14 bases between. Germline V gives CDR1 LNHDA, CDR2 SQIVND (reference sequence). This CDR3 contains 15 residues. CDR3 protein: CASSPRAEPTDTQYF. DNA of the CDR3: TGTGCCAGTAGTCCCAGAGCGGAACCCACAGATACGCAGTATTTT.

This chain uses TRBV7-9 with TRBJ1-2; D is perhaps TRBD1 (5 bases). CDR1 and CDR2 from the germline V gene are SEHNR and FQNEAQ (reference sequence). The CDR3 is 13 residues long. V was cut by 3 bases and J by 2 bases, with 7 bases left in between. In DNA form, the CDR3 reads TGTGCCAGCAGCTTGGGGGTAAACTATGGCTACACCTTC. Translating gives CASSLGVNYGYTF.

This clonotype has just one count. The chain joins TRBV2 to TRBJ2-1; D uncertain. Trimming left V 4 bases short and J 3 bases short, with 7 bases between. The germline CDR1 and CDR2 sequences are SNHLY and FYNNEI. CDR3 size: 13 residues. The CDR3 loop is CASSASRYNEQFF. The CDR3 region has the DNA TGTGCCAGCAGTGCGTCTCGCTACAATGAGCAGTTCTTC.